One and the same sample provided the 18 T cell receptor beta chains below, sequenced in a study of T-cell reconstitution after alpha-beta-depleted transplantation in children. During its preparation, the TCRbeta library received unique molecular identifiers. Via MiXCR, TCRdb re-called the PCR reads, giving one row per CDR3 protein. The sample records about 980,000 distinct CDR3 sequences, around 30% being singletons. The sample in question was PBMCs, mostly from graft donor cells, obtained 360 days after TCRalphabeta/CD19-depleted stem cell transplant. The receptor source for this set is a boy under two years old who had a stem cell transplant for SCID, so the T cells may come from the graft donor.

This chain joins TRBV6-2 or TRBV6-3 and TRBJ2-5, with D uncertain. Germline V lookup: CDR1 MNHEY, CDR2 SVGEGT. Trimming removed 6 bases at V and 2 bases at J, with 16 bases between. The CDR3 runs to 15 residues. The DNA of the CDR3 is TGTGCCAGCAGGGGAAAACTAAACCAACAAGAGACCCAGTACTTC. Its protein is CASRGKLNQQETQYF.

This clonotype is a singleton in its sample. The chain carries TRBV15 and TRBJ2-1; 11 bases are a match to TRBD2. Germline V gives CDR1 LNHNV, CDR2 YYDKDF (reference sequence). This CDR3 is built from 15 residues. Unmatched junction bases numbered 5, after V lost 0 bases and J lost 10 bases. Written as DNA, the CDR3 is TGTGCCACCAGCAGAGATAGGATAGCGGGGGGGGAGCAGTTCTTC. The encoded protein is CATSRDRIAGGEQFF.

This clonotype turned up a few times. The V gene is TRBV9, the J gene TRBJ2-1, with 9 bases that match TRBD2. CDR1 SGDLS and CDR2 YYNGEE come from the germline V gene. Trimming cost V 0 bases and J 6 bases; bases outside gene matches: 13. This CDR3 contains 18 residues. The CDR3 DNA sequence: TGTGCCAGCAGCGTAGCTTTTTGGTCTAGCGGGGACGTCAATGAGCAGTTCTTC. As protein: CASSVAFWSSGDVNEQFF.

The V call is TRBV29-1, the J call TRBJ2-4, with a possible D match to TRBD1 (6 bases). The CDR3 totals 13 residues. Germline CDR1 reads SQVTM; CDR2 reads ANQGSEA. The ends were cut back, 7 bases at V and 9 bases at J, with 19 bases in the middle. The CDR3 loop is CSATDRRQVIQYF. CDR3 DNA: TGCAGCGCAACGGATCGACGACAGGTCATTCAGTACTTC.

This clonotype was counted a few times. The V call is TRBV19, the J call TRBJ2-2, with 8 bases aligning to TRBD1. With 10 bases clipped from V and 3 bases from J, the junction kept 13 bases outside the gene matches. The CDR3 has 16 residues. Germline values: CDR1 LNHDA, CDR2 SQIVND (reference sequence). CDR3 in amino acids: CATARTGRKDTGELFF. The CDR3 DNA sequence: TGTGCCACCGCCAGGACAGGGAGAAAGGACACCGGGGAGCTGTTTTTT.

The table lists this clonotype with a few counts. The CDR3 reads CSVWTDMNTEAFF. The CDR3 bases are TGCAGCGTTTGGACAGATATGAACACTGAAGCTTTCTTT. The genes are TRBV29-1 and TRBJ1-1; TRBD1 is a possible D gene (6 bases). Germline values: CDR1 SQVTM, CDR2 ANQGSEA. The CDR3 runs 13 residues. The germline V and J ends were trimmed by 5 bases and 0 bases, with 10 bases remaining between them.

The rearrangement uses TRBV5-6 and TRBJ2-7; 8 positions match TRBD1. V lost 0 bases to trimming and J lost 1 base; unmatched junction nucleotides: 6. The CDR3 spans 16 residues. Germline lookup yields CDR1 SGHDT and CDR2 YYEEEE. CDR3: CASSLVLRDRSYEQYF. CDR3 DNA: TGTGCCAGCAGCTTGGTTCTGAGGGACAGGTCCTACGAGCAGTACTTC.

This clonotype appeared once. The rearrangement uses TRBV5-1 and TRBJ2-7; 7 positions match TRBD1. Germline V CDR1 and CDR2: SGHRS, YFSETQ. The CDR3 is 15 residues long. Trimming took 6 bases from V and 3 from J; bases not matched to a gene: 12. This CDR3 reads CASNRATGIVYEQYF. The DNA for the CDR3 is TGCGCCAGCAACAGAGCGACAGGGATCGTCTACGAGCAGTACTTC.

J is TRBJ2-7 and V is TRBV4-2, with 9 nucleotides matching TRBD2. Trimming cost V 1 base and J 3 bases; bases outside gene matches: 7. The CDR3 is 16 amino acids. Germline lookup yields CDR1 LGHNA and CDR2 YNFKEQ. CDR3 sequence (DNA): TGTGCCAGCAGCCAAGTGGCGGGGGGGGTCTGCTACGAGCAGTACTTC. Amino acids: CASSQVAGGVCYEQYF.

This clonotype came up a few times. This rearrangement joins TRBV4-3 to TRBJ1-1, with D uncertain. The V end lost 6 bases, the J end lost 3 bases, and 11 bases lay between the germline ends. The germline V gene has CDR1 LGHNA and CDR2 YSLEER. This CDR3 contains 13 residues. CDR3 in DNA: TGCGCCAGCAGTCAGAGGCCGGACACTGAAGCTTTCTTT. Residues: CASSQRPDTEAFF.

This clonotype was seen a few times. The rearrangement links TRBV6-5 to TRBJ2-5; D remains unclear. Per the germline V gene, CDR1 is MNHEY and CDR2 is SVGAGI. V dropped 2 bases and J dropped 0 bases, with 10 bases sitting between them. The CDR3 sequence is 15 residues long. The CDR3 loop reads CASSYGGSHQETQYF. Here the CDR3 DNA reads TGTGCCAGCAGTTACGGCGGCAGCCACCAAGAGACCCAGTACTTC.

This clonotype was observed at least ten times. The chain uses TRBV5-1 and TRBJ2-5; D remains unclear. CDR3 length: 12 amino acids. Trimming pared 5 bases from V and 4 bases from J, leaving 9 bases between. Germline V gene lookup returns CDR1 SGHRS and CDR2 YFSETQ. The CDR3 region is CASSYTGETQYF. The CDR3 region has the DNA TGCGCCAGCAGTTATACTGGAGAGACCCAGTACTTC.

This clonotype was counted a few times. The V gene is TRBV15, the J gene TRBJ2-2; TRBD2 matches at 11 bases. In germline, CDR1 is LNHNV, CDR2 YYDKDF (reference sequence). After removal of 5 bases from V and 4 bases from J, the junction contained 9 bases not matched to a gene. This CDR3 region has 17 residues. The CDR3 DNA is TGTGCCACCAGCGGGGGATTAGCGGGGGGGCTCACCGGGGAGCTGTTTTTT. Its protein product is CATSGGLAGGLTGELFF.

V gene TRBV19 combines with J gene TRBJ2-1, with TRBD2 as a possible D gene (5 bases). The CDR3 is made up of 13 amino acids. Trimming stripped 6 bases from V and 6 bases from J, with 12 bases between. Germline V gene lookup returns CDR1 LNHDA and CDR2 SQIVND (reference sequence). CDR3 sequence (DNA): TGTGCCAGTAGCCATACGGGGATCAATGAGCAGTTCTTC. It yields the protein CASSHTGINEQFF.

This clonotype was counted a few times. The V call is TRBV7-2, the J call TRBJ2-5; 9 bases match TRBD2. The CDR3 runs to 15 residues. Germline lookup yields CDR1 SGHTA and CDR2 FQGNSA. J was trimmed by 5 bases and V by 4 bases; bases with no gene match: 8. The CDR3 region has the DNA TGTGCCAGCAGCTCCGCGGGAGGGTTTTGGGAGACCCAGTACTTC. Its protein is CASSSAGGFWETQYF.

The V and J genes are TRBV29-1 and TRBJ1-2; D may be TRBD1 (5 bases). CDR1 is SQVTM, CDR2 ANQGSEA, per germline. With 3 bases removed from V and 3 bases from J, the gap between germline ends came to 17 bases. The CDR3 loop spans 15 amino acids. CDR3 loop: CSVEAPPRADYGYTF. CDR3 bases: TGCAGCGTTGAGGCCCCCCCCAGGGCCGACTATGGCTACACCTTC.

This clonotype was detected only a few times. In DNA, the CDR3 is TGTGCCAGCAGCCAGTACCGTCCAGGGCGGTCATTGGTAGATTCACCCCTCCACTTT. As protein: CASSQYRPGRSLVDSPLHF. The rearrangement links TRBV7-8 to TRBJ1-6; D is perhaps TRBD1 (5 bases). The V and J ends lost 5 bases and 8 bases respectively, with 28 bases between them. Germline CDR1 reads SGHVS; CDR2 reads FQNEAQ. CDR3 length equals 19 residues.

The chain carries TRBV5-1 and TRBJ1-2; D is ambiguous. This CDR3 spans 15 amino acids. Trimming removed 1 base from V and 0 bases from J, with 10 bases in between. Germline V CDR1 and CDR2: SGHRS, YFSETQ. The CDR3 nucleotides are TGCGCCAGCAGCTTGTTGGGCCGTACTAACTATGGCTACACCTTC. Translating gives CASSLLGRTNYGYTF.